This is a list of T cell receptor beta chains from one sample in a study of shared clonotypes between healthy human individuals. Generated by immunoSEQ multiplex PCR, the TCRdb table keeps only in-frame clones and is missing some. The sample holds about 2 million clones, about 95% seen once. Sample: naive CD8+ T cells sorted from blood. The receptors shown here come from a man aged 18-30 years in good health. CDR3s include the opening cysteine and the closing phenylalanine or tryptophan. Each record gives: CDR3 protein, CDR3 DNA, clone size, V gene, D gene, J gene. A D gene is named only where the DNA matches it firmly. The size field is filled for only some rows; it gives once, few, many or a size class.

CDR3 protein: CASSLWEEGYNEQFF; CDR3 DNA: TGTGCCAGCAGCTTGTGGGAGGAGGGCTACAATGAGCAGTTCTTC; clone size: NA; V gene: TRBV5-4; D gene: NA; J gene: TRBJ2-1
CDR3 protein: CASHSQGFSEETQYF; CDR3 DNA: TGTGCCAGCCATTCACAGGGGTTCAGCGAAGAGACCCAGTACTTC; clone size: NA; V gene: TRBV6-1; D gene: TRBD1; J gene: TRBJ2-5
CDR3 protein: CASSLAGGLYEQFF; CDR3 DNA: TGTGCCAGCAGTCTAGCGGGGGGGCTATATGAGCAGTTCTTC; clone size: NA; V gene: TRBV28; D gene: TRBD2; J gene: TRBJ2-1
CDR3 protein: CAWAPGDRNTEAFF; CDR3 DNA: TGTGCCTGGGCTCCCGGGGATAGGAACACTGAAGCTTTCTTT; clone size: NA; V gene: TRBV30; D gene: NA; J gene: TRBJ1-1
CDR3 protein: CASSSDNNDNYGYTF; CDR3 DNA: TGTGCCAGCAGTTCGGACAACAACGATAACTATGGCTACACCTTC; clone size: NA; V gene: TRBV5-6; D gene: NA; J gene: TRBJ1-2
CDR3 protein: CASSEGPQQGSYGYTF; CDR3 DNA: TGTGCCAGCAGTGAAGGCCCCCAGCAGGGGAGCTATGGCTACACCTTC; clone size: NA; V gene: TRBV6-1; D gene: NA; J gene: TRBJ1-2
CDR3 protein: CAWEETQYF; CDR3 DNA: TGTGCCTGGGAAGAGACCCAGTACTTC; clone size: NA; V gene: TRBV30; D gene: NA; J gene: TRBJ2-5
CDR3 protein: CAIIMGGAGTGELFF; CDR3 DNA: TGTGCTATTATTATGGGGGGCGCGGGTACCGGGGAGCTGTTTTTT; clone size: NA; V gene: TRBV19; D gene: NA; J gene: TRBJ2-2
CDR3 protein: CASSGGDSLEYGYTF; CDR3 DNA: TGTGCCAGCAGCGGGGGAGACAGCCTTGAGTATGGCTACACCTTC; clone size: NA; V gene: TRBV9; D gene: NA; J gene: TRBJ1-2
CDR3 protein: CAWTVSGTNYGYTF; CDR3 DNA: TGTGCCTGGACGGTCTCAGGGACCAACTATGGCTACACCTTC; clone size: NA; V gene: TRBV30; D gene: NA; J gene: TRBJ1-2
CDR3 protein: CASGGTGFGYGYTF; CDR3 DNA: TGTGCCAGCGGGGGGACAGGGTTCGGCTATGGCTACACCTTC; clone size: NA; V gene: TRBV6-6; D gene: TRBD1; J gene: TRBJ1-2
CDR3 protein: CASKVGQEGGNTIYF; CDR3 DNA: TGTGCCAGCAAGGTGGGACAGGAGGGAGGAAACACCATATATTTT; clone size: NA; V gene: TRBV6-5; D gene: TRBD1; J gene: TRBJ1-3
CDR3 protein: CASSETTGLPYNEQFF; CDR3 DNA: TGTGCCAGCAGTGAAACGACAGGGCTACCCTACAATGAGCAGTTCTTC; clone size: NA; V gene: TRBV27; D gene: TRBD1; J gene: TRBJ2-1
CDR3 protein: CASSLISFSDTQYF; CDR3 DNA: TGTGCCAGCAGTTTAATTAGCTTCTCAGATACGCAGTATTTT; clone size: NA; V gene: TRBV27; D gene: NA; J gene: TRBJ2-3
CDR3 protein: CASSYLLNTGELFF; CDR3 DNA: TGTGCCAGCAGTTACCTATTGAACACCGGGGAGCTGTTTTTT; clone size: NA; V gene: TRBV6-6; D gene: NA; J gene: TRBJ2-2
CDR3 protein: CASSLNRINEKLFF; CDR3 DNA: TGCGCCAGCAGCTTGAACAGGATTAATGAAAAACTGTTTTTT; clone size: once; V gene: TRBV5-1; D gene: NA; J gene: TRBJ1-4
CDR3 protein: CASSDPLRGKNEQYF; CDR3 DNA: TGTGCCAGCAGCGACCCCCTCAGGGGCAAGAACGAGCAGTACTTC; clone size: NA; V gene: TRBV9; D gene: NA; J gene: TRBJ2-7
CDR3 protein: CASSLGEGPTNEKLFF; CDR3 DNA: TGTGCCAGCAGCTTGGGGGAGGGCCCAACTAATGAAAAACTGTTTTTT; clone size: NA; V gene: TRBV5-4; D gene: NA; J gene: TRBJ1-4
CDR3 protein: CASSLGLGDRAYEQYF; CDR3 DNA: TGTGCCAGCAGCTTAGGTTTAGGGGACAGGGCCTACGAGCAGTACTTC; clone size: NA; V gene: TRBV7-9; D gene: TRBD1; J gene: TRBJ2-7
CDR3 protein: CASSQEIWDTYGYTF; CDR3 DNA: TGCGCCAGCAGCCAAGAAATTTGGGACACCTATGGCTACACCTTC; clone size: NA; V gene: TRBV4-3; D gene: NA; J gene: TRBJ1-2
CDR3 protein: CSISIGLGYNEQFF; CDR3 DNA: TGCAGCATTAGTATCGGACTAGGCTACAATGAGCAGTTCTTC; clone size: NA; V gene: TRBV29-1; D gene: TRBD2; J gene: TRBJ2-1
CDR3 protein: CATSRDPNEQFF; CDR3 DNA: TGTGCCACCAGCAGAGATCCCAATGAGCAGTTCTTC; clone size: NA; V gene: TRBV15; D gene: NA; J gene: TRBJ2-1
CDR3 protein: CASSQVTLAGYEQYF; CDR3 DNA: TGCGCCAGCAGCCAAGTAACACTAGCGGGGTACGAGCAGTACTTC; clone size: NA; V gene: TRBV4-1; D gene: TRBD2; J gene: TRBJ2-7
CDR3 protein: CASSQGQGAGNTIYF; CDR3 DNA: TGCGCCAGCAGCCAAGGCCAGGGGGCTGGAAACACCATATATTTT; clone size: NA; V gene: TRBV4-1; D gene: TRBD1; J gene: TRBJ1-3
CDR3 protein: CASSPLTGDNYGRYEAFF; CDR3 DNA: TGTGCCAGCAGCCCTCTGACAGGGGACAACTACGGGAGGTATGAAGCTTTCTTT; clone size: NA; V gene: TRBV9; D gene: TRBD1; J gene: TRBJ1-1
CDR3 protein: CASHRDQVYNEQFF; CDR3 DNA: TGTGCCAGCCACCGGGACCAGGTCTACAATGAGCAGTTCTTC; clone size: NA; V gene: TRBV6-1; D gene: NA; J gene: TRBJ2-1
CDR3 protein: CASSLADEKLFF; CDR3 DNA: TGTGCCAGCAGCCTAGCCGATGAAAAACTGTTTTTT; clone size: NA; V gene: TRBV9; D gene: NA; J gene: TRBJ1-4
CDR3 protein: CSVEDAGSYEQYF; CDR3 DNA: TGCAGCGTTGAAGATGCAGGGTCCTACGAGCAGTACTTC; clone size: NA; V gene: TRBV29-1; D gene: NA; J gene: TRBJ2-7
CDR3 protein: CASSLGPGQGNQPQHF; CDR3 DNA: TGTGCCAGCAGTTTAGGCCCGGGACAGGGGAATCAGCCCCAGCATTTT; clone size: NA; V gene: TRBV27; D gene: TRBD1; J gene: TRBJ1-5
CDR3 protein: CASSQVPGTGDYEQYF; CDR3 DNA: TGCGCCAGCAGCCAAGTCCCCGGGACAGGGGACTACGAGCAGTACTTC; clone size: NA; V gene: TRBV4-1; D gene: TRBD1; J gene: TRBJ2-7
CDR3 protein: CASSDAGSIDEQFF; CDR3 DNA: TGTGCCAGCAGCGACGCAGGGTCTATCGATGAGCAGTTCTTC; clone size: NA; V gene: TRBV28; D gene: NA; J gene: TRBJ2-1
CDR3 protein: CASSPDLEQETQYF; CDR3 DNA: TGTGCCAGCAGCCCAGACTTAGAGCAAGAGACCCAGTACTTC; clone size: once; V gene: TRBV7-9; D gene: NA; J gene: TRBJ2-5
CDR3 protein: CASSLGQLNNTF; CDR3 DNA: TGCGCCAGCAGCTTGGGGCAGTTGAATAACACCTTC; clone size: NA; V gene: TRBV5-1; D gene: NA; J gene: TRBJ1-2
CDR3 protein: CASSLASEGFTDTQYF; CDR3 DNA: TGTGCCAGCAGCTTAGCTAGCGAAGGATTCACAGATACGCAGTATTTT; clone size: NA; V gene: TRBV7-6; D gene: NA; J gene: TRBJ2-3
CDR3 protein: CASSPSRGQAPTGELFF; CDR3 DNA: TGTGCCAGCAGCCCGTCGAGGGGACAGGCCCCCACCGGGGAGCTGTTTTTT; clone size: NA; V gene: TRBV7-9; D gene: TRBD1; J gene: TRBJ2-2
CDR3 protein: CASSYFGQGEAFF; CDR3 DNA: TGTGCCAGCAGTTACTTTGGGCAGGGGGAAGCTTTCTTT; clone size: NA; V gene: TRBV6-5; D gene: NA; J gene: TRBJ1-1
CDR3 protein: CASSRHRDNQPQHF; CDR3 DNA: TGTGCCAGCAGCCGACACAGGGACAATCAGCCCCAGCATTTT; clone size: NA; V gene: TRBV11-3; D gene: NA; J gene: TRBJ1-5
CDR3 protein: CSVCGGAGTDTQYF; CDR3 DNA: TGCAGCGTCTGCGGGGGGGCGGGCACAGATACGCAGTATTTT; clone size: NA; V gene: TRBV29-1; D gene: TRBD2; J gene: TRBJ2-3
CDR3 protein: CASSVGGSPYEQYF; CDR3 DNA: TGTGCCAGCAGCGTAGGAGGCAGCCCCTACGAGCAGTACTTC; clone size: NA; V gene: TRBV9; D gene: NA; J gene: TRBJ2-7
CDR3 protein: CASSPSGGASEQYF; CDR3 DNA: TGTGCCAGCAGCCCAAGCGGGGGGGCCAGCGAGCAGTACTTC; clone size: NA; V gene: TRBV7-2; D gene: TRBD2; J gene: TRBJ2-7
CDR3 protein: CASSYRDTGIYEQYF; CDR3 DNA: TGTGCCAGCAGTTACCGGGACACAGGAATTTACGAGCAGTACTTC; clone size: NA; V gene: TRBV6-5; D gene: NA; J gene: TRBJ2-7
CDR3 protein: CASSQEKWTAETQYF; CDR3 DNA: TGCGCCAGCAGCCAAGAGAAGTGGACAGCAGAGACCCAGTACTTC; clone size: NA; V gene: TRBV4-1; D gene: NA; J gene: TRBJ2-5
CDR3 protein: CASSYPDRVRQPQHF; CDR3 DNA: TGTGCCAGCAGTTACCCAGACAGGGTGCGGCAGCCCCAGCATTTT; clone size: NA; V gene: TRBV6-5; D gene: TRBD1; J gene: TRBJ1-5
CDR3 protein: CASSDMGQGSWSYTF; CDR3 DNA: TGTGCCAGCAGCGACATGGGACAGGGCAGTTGGAGCTACACCTTC; clone size: NA; V gene: TRBV14; D gene: TRBD1; J gene: TRBJ1-2
CDR3 protein: CASSPRLNRVGNEQFF; CDR3 DNA: TGTGCCAGCTCGCCGAGGTTGAACAGGGTCGGGAATGAGCAGTTCTTC; clone size: once; V gene: TRBV18; D gene: NA; J gene: TRBJ2-1
CDR3 protein: CASSAGQGGLYEQYF; CDR3 DNA: TGTGCCAGCAGCGCCGGACAGGGGGGACTCTACGAGCAGTACTTC; clone size: once; V gene: TRBV7-9; D gene: TRBD1; J gene: TRBJ2-7
CDR3 protein: CASSRFEQETQYF; CDR3 DNA: TGTGCCAGCAGTCGATTCGAACAAGAGACCCAGTACTTC; clone size: once; V gene: TRBV27; D gene: NA; J gene: TRBJ2-5
CDR3 protein: CASSLMPGRVNEQFF; CDR3 DNA: TGTGCCAGCAGCCTCATGCCGGGGAGGGTAAATGAGCAGTTCTTC; clone size: NA; V gene: TRBV7-8; D gene: TRBD2; J gene: TRBJ2-1
CDR3 protein: CASSPIPGLNTEAFF; CDR3 DNA: TGTGCCAGCAGCCCGATCCCGGGATTGAACACTGAAGCTTTCTTT; clone size: NA; V gene: TRBV7-8; D gene: NA; J gene: TRBJ1-1
CDR3 protein: CASSNTGDGGLMFF; CDR3 DNA: TGTGCCAGTAGCAACACAGGGGACGGAGGTTTAATGTTTTTT; clone size: NA; V gene: TRBV19; D gene: TRBD1; J gene: TRBJ1-4
CDR3 protein: CASSVSGLARDEQYF; CDR3 DNA: TGTGCCAGCAGCGTATCAGGGCTGGCCAGAGACGAGCAGTACTTC; clone size: once; V gene: TRBV9; D gene: NA; J gene: TRBJ2-7
CDR3 protein: CASSSPSGGETQYF; CDR3 DNA: TGTGCCAGCAGCTCACCTTCAGGGGGGGAGACCCAGTACTTC; clone size: NA; V gene: TRBV7-9; D gene: NA; J gene: TRBJ2-5
CDR3 protein: CASSAAFGVNYGYTF; CDR3 DNA: TGTGCCAGCAGCGCTGCGTTCGGGGTTAACTATGGCTACACCTTC; clone size: NA; V gene: TRBV28; D gene: NA; J gene: TRBJ1-2
CDR3 protein: CASSLNGPEQYF; CDR3 DNA: TGCGCCAGCAGCTTGAATGGTCCCGAGCAGTACTTC; clone size: NA; V gene: TRBV5-1; D gene: NA; J gene: TRBJ2-7
CDR3 protein: CASSHHQGTEAFF; CDR3 DNA: TGTGCCAGCAGCCACCACCAGGGAACTGAAGCTTTCTTT; clone size: NA; V gene: TRBV11-3; D gene: NA; J gene: TRBJ1-1
CDR3 protein: CASSSGLGNQPQHF; CDR3 DNA: TGTGCCAGCAGTTCAGGGTTAGGCAATCAGCCCCAGCATTTT; clone size: NA; V gene: TRBV27; D gene: NA; J gene: TRBJ1-5
CDR3 protein: CASSEMLSETQYF; CDR3 DNA: TGTGCCAGCAGTGAAATGCTCTCGGAGACCCAGTACTTC; clone size: NA; V gene: TRBV6-1; D gene: NA; J gene: TRBJ2-5
CDR3 protein: CASSLGQGAGSPLHF; CDR3 DNA: TGTGCCAGCAGTTTAGGACAGGGGGCCGGTTCACCCCTCCACTTT; clone size: NA; V gene: TRBV27; D gene: TRBD1; J gene: TRBJ1-6
CDR3 protein: CAPLEPISNYGYTF; CDR3 DNA: TGTGCCCCGTTAGAGCCCATATCCAACTATGGCTACACCTTC; clone size: NA; V gene: TRBV27; D gene: NA; J gene: TRBJ1-2